Listed here are 16 T cell receptor beta chains from one sample, sequenced in a study of blood T cell repertoires in COVID-19. The repertoire was sequenced with immunoSEQ multiplex PCR; TCRdb's copy has only in-frame clones and lacks some. The repertoire holds around 250,000 clones, 80% to 90% seen once, with approximately 2% in the top ten. The sequenced sample consisted of PBMCs or T cells enriched from blood (not recorded which). The receptors originated from a woman aged 50 to 60 who had recovered from COVID-19.

The rearrangement links TRBV2 to TRBJ2-1, with TRBD2 identical over 7 bases. V was clipped by 2 bases and J by 3 bases; unmatched bases: 7. The CDR3 is made up of 16 amino acids. Germline-derived CDR1 and CDR2 are SNHLY and FYNNEI. Here the CDR3 DNA reads TGTGCCAGCAGTGAACGCGAGGAGCGGGGCTACAATGAGCAGTTCTTC. It is translated as CASSEREERGYNEQFF. Variable domain in full (rest from reference TRBV2 and TRBJ2-1): EPEVTQTPSHQVTQMGQEVILRCVPISNHLYFYWYRQILGQKVEFLVSFYNNEISEKSEIFDDQFSVERPDGSNFTLKIRSTKLEDSAMYFCASSEREERGYNEQFFGPGTRLTVL.

CDR3 sequence (DNA): TGTGCCAGCAGCGTCGACAGGGGGAAGCCCCAGCATTTT. Its translation is CASSVDRGKPQHF. The chain combines TRBV2 with TRBJ1-5; 9 nucleotides align to TRBD1. V shed 6 bases and J 8 bases; nucleotides not matched to a gene: 5. The germline V gene encodes CDR1 SNHLY and CDR2 FYNNEI. This CDR3 has 13 residues.

The genes are TRBV5-6 and TRBJ2-7; 9 positions match TRBD1. The germline CDR1 and CDR2 sequences are SGHDT and YYEEEE. There are 16 residues in the CDR3. Trimming took 5 bases from V and 12 from J; bases not matched to a gene: 21. CDR3: CASSSTLNRGHRPRYF. Written as DNA, the CDR3 is TGTGCCAGCAGTTCCACTTTAAACAGGGGGCACCGCCCGAGGTACTTC. The full variable domain, with the rest looked up from reference TRBV5-6 and TRBJ2-7, is DAGVTQSPTHLIKTRGQQVTLRCSPKSGHDTVSWYQQALGQGPQFIFQYYEEEERQRGNFPDRFSGHQFPNYSSELNVNALLLGDSALYLCASSSTLNRGHRPRYFGPGTRLTVT.

The chain employs TRBV2 and TRBJ1-2; possible D gene TRBD1, 5 bases. CDR1 and CDR2 (germline): SNHLY, FYNNEI. There are 15 residues in the CDR3. Trimming took off 3 bases at V and 5 bases at J, with 16 bases between the two ends. The CDR3 loop is CASSDPTGAPYGYTF. The CDR3 region has the DNA TGTGCCAGCAGTGACCCCACAGGAGCCCCTTATGGCTACACCTTC. Drawing the rest from reference TRBV2 and TRBJ1-2, the complete variable domain is EPEVTQTPSHQVTQMGQEVILRCVPISNHLYFYWYRQILGQKVEFLVSFYNNEISEKSEIFDDQFSVERPDGSNFTLKIRSTKLEDSAMYFCASSDPTGAPYGYTFGSGTRLTVV.

CDR3 nucleotide sequence: TGTGCCAGCAGCTCGGGAGCGGGAGGGCCTTTATCAGAGACCCAGTACTTC. Amino acid sequence: CASSSGAGGPLSETQYF. The chain has TRBV9 and TRBJ2-5; TRBD2 matches 10 bases. This CDR3 comprises 17 residues. J lost 4 bases, V lost 4 bases, and 13 bases had no gene match. CDR1 SGDLS and CDR2 YYNGEE come from the germline V gene.

The gene calls are TRBV5-1 and TRBJ1-4; D unresolved. Per germline, CDR1 SGHRS and CDR2 YFSETQ. The CDR3 is 14 residues long. V was shortened by 0 bases and J by 2 bases, with 5 bases between the two germline ends. The CDR3 loop is CASSLGSTNEKLFF. The CDR3 DNA reads TGCGCCAGCAGCTTGGGGAGCACTAATGAAAAACTGTTTTTT.

The chain has TRBV19 and TRBJ2-1; 10 positions agree with TRBD2. From germline, CDR1 is LNHDA and CDR2 SQIVND (reference sequence). This CDR3 has 15 amino acids. V trimming: 1 base; J trimming: 10 bases; junction bases outside the gene matches: 7. CDR3 sequence reads: CASSIGLAGVDEQFF. The CDR3 nucleotides read TGTGCCAGTAGTATAGGTCTAGCGGGAGTTGACGAGCAGTTCTTC.

The chain links TRBV10-3 to TRBJ2-3, with 9 bases that match TRBD2. The CDR3 sequence is 15 residues long. V dropped 8 bases and J dropped 1; count of bases not matched to a gene: 7. The germline V gene has CDR1 ENHRY and CDR2 SYGVKD. CDR3 sequence: CAIAGSGRRTDTQYF. The CDR3 DNA reads TGTGCCATCGCGGGGAGCGGGAGGCGCACAGATACGCAGTATTTT.

The chain is built from TRBV20-1 and TRBJ2-7, with D unresolved. Germline V gene sequence: CDR1 DFQATT, CDR2 SNEGSKA (reference sequence). V lost 7 bases, J lost 3 bases, and 10 bases lay in between. The CDR3 has 11 amino acids. CDR3 sequence: CSGSYLYEQYF. CDR3 coding DNA: TGCAGTGGCAGTTATCTCTACGAGCAGTACTTC.

This chain connects TRBV3-1 (or the pseudogene TRBV3-2) to TRBJ2-1; TRBD1 agrees at 7 bases. This CDR3 is 15 amino acids long. With 1 base clipped from V and 5 bases from J, the junction kept 5 bases outside the gene matches. Germline values: CDR1 LGHDT, CDR2 YNNKEL (reference sequence). The CDR3 reads CASSQGPGQHNEQFF. The CDR3 nucleotides read TGTGCCAGCAGCCAAGGACCGGGACAGCACAATGAGCAGTTCTTC.

The rearrangement uses TRBV30 and TRBJ2-7; maybe TRBD2 (6 bases). Per the germline V gene, CDR1 is GTSNPN and CDR2 is SVGIG (reference sequence). The V and J ends lost 0 bases and 2 bases respectively, with 14 bases between them. The CDR3 totals 15 residues. This CDR3 reads CAWSVRGLLTYEQYF. The CDR3 DNA reads as TGTGCCTGGAGTGTACGGGGACTCCTGACCTACGAGCAGTACTTC. The complete variable domain, with remaining parts taken from reference TRBV30 and TRBJ2-7, reads SQTIHQWPATLVQPVGSPLSLECTVEGTSNPNLYWYRQAAGRGLQLLFYSVGIGQISSEVPQNLSASRPQDRQFILSSKKLLLSDSGFYLCAWSVRGLLTYEQYFGPGTRLTVT.

CDR3 bases: TGTGCCAGCAGTAGCTCTGGGGGGGTCTACGAGCAGTACTTC. Protein sequence: CASSSSGGVYEQYF. The V call is TRBV27, the J call TRBJ2-7, with 7 nucleotides matching TRBD2. V lost 5 bases, J lost 3 bases, and 7 bases stayed unmatched. The CDR3 loop spans 14 amino acids. CDR1 and CDR2 (germline): MNHEY, SMNVEV (reference sequence).

This clone has only one observation. V usage is TRBV7-2 and J usage is TRBJ1-3; D not resolved. The CDR3 contains 17 residues. Germline lookup yields CDR1 SGHTA and CDR2 FQGNSA. Between the trimmed V and J ends, which lost 0 bases and 0 bases, there was a span of 12 bases. The DNA of the CDR3 is TGTGCCAGCAGCTTAGCCCGGACTCTTACCTCTGGAAACACCATATATTTT. Translating it yields CASSLARTLTSGNTIYF.

The V call is TRBV28, the J call TRBJ1-3; 8 nucleotides agree with TRBD1. V lost 3 bases to trimming and J lost 5 bases; unmatched junction nucleotides: 3. Looked up from germline, CDR1 is MDHEN and CDR2 is SYDVKM. The CDR3 contains 14 residues. CDR3 coding DNA: TGTGCCAGCAGTTTTCGGACAGGGAGAAACACCATATATTTT. It translates to CASSFRTGRNTIYF.

This clone occurred a few times. This sequence joins TRBV24-1 and TRBJ1-1; D call uncertain. CDR3 length: 11 amino acids. The V end was cut by 5 bases, the J end by 7 bases, with 7 bases between. Germline V gene lookup returns CDR1 KGHDR and CDR2 SFDVKD. The CDR3: CATSVNGEAFF. The CDR3 DNA reads as TGTGCCACCAGTGTTAACGGTGAAGCTTTCTTT.

V and J are TRBV19 and TRBJ1-5; D call uncertain. This CDR3 region has 10 residues. Germline V gene lookup returns CDR1 LNHDA and CDR2 SQIVND (reference sequence). Trimming removed 8 bases at V and 5 bases at J, with 4 bases between. CDR3 DNA sequence: TGTGCCAGTGAGGATCAGCCCCAGCATTTT. Protein sequence: CASEDQPQHF.